This TCR beta chain was observed in a study of T-cell memory formation after mild COVID-19. As for the study in general: TCR clusters were mostly donor specific.

The V and J ends lost 3 bases and 0 bases respectively, with 6 bases between them. Germline V gene data show CDR1 as DFQATT and CDR2 as SNEGSKA (reference sequence). This CDR3 has 12 residues. A word on this clonotype: No antigen is known for it.

Study-level findings and limits: Among clones peaking at day 37 in the second wave, SARS-CoV-2 specificity remained unconfirmed.

Barcoded TCR alpha and TCR beta cDNA libraries with UMIs came from 5'RACE using constant-segment primers. Each CDR3 protein is one row after TCRdb ran MiXCR on the 5' RACE reads. The data show hundreds of thousands of distinct CDR3 sequences, with around 20% seen just once and 12% held by the top ten. The clonotype was recovered from an adult woman who had mild COVID-19 (a few samples of this study predate the infection). Cell type and time point are not known. The sequenced sample consisted of PBMCs or a T cell subset sorted from them (not recorded which). The genes are TRBV20-1 and TRBJ2-7; no firm D call. The CDR3, as DNA: TGCAGTGCTAGTGCCAGCTCCTACGAGCAGTACTTC. This codes for CSASASSYEQYF.